This TCR beta chain was identified during a study of cytomegalovirus exposure and HLA in healthy donors (dated 2017 in TCRdb). A note on the overall study: A later analysis indicated that the 100 to 150 validation repertoires were generated on the platform also employed for the roughly 720 repertoires of the first cohort. A separate validation cohort of roughly 130 different subjects was used in addition to the approximately 670-subject first cohort. The study was designed to test whether signatures of past pathogen exposure could be identified by cataloging public T cell receptors. To predict cytomegalovirus infection status, the study brought together high-throughput TCR immunosequencing, statistical association of individual TCRs with disease status, and machine learning.

This clone was recorded once. Its antigen target is currently unknown. Per-base qualities were not stored, and no clone one base away is much larger. The donors were included in the validation cohort of over a hundred subjects, a group kept apart from the roughly 700-subject first cohort. Per the germline V gene, SGHRS is the CDR1 and YFSETQ is the CDR2. V is cut back by 0 bases and J by 10 bases, with 8 bases in the junction unmatched. From the cysteine up to the phenylalanine, the CDR3 has a length of 15 residues. CDR3 DNA is the only sequence kept; it has 45 bases, read in frame from the first base. Library preparation used the immunoSEQ multiplex PCR assay. For the original study's pipeline: A statistical classification framework was built to diagnose cytomegalovirus status from the catalog of TCR beta chain sequences. As stored in TCRdb, this immuneACCESS dataset retains in-frame rearrangements with V and J assigned. A fraction of the clones does not appear; measured against another copy, unresolved V genes explain less than half of the discrepancy, and the remainder lacks a known reason. Clone size and V and J calls were adopted from that table, with D and trimming inferred from the DNA. In all, the sample holds 35,000 to 50,000 clones, and roughly 93% of those were seen once. Roughly 2.1% of the sample belongs to the ten largest clones.

Points the paper makes about the study in general: Most TCR sequences were seen in very few donors, while some public TCRs were found in many individuals. The classifier was reported to diagnose cytomegalovirus status with high specificity and sensitivity in both the original and validation cohorts. In a later analysis, TCRs clustered in the first cohort were found to also tend to co-occur in the 100 to 150 validation repertoires, with approximately 94% of cluster scores above 0. A few of the identified cytomegalovirus-associated TCR beta chains were confirmed in vitro to be specific for cytomegalovirus antigens. A later analysis lacked HLA typing for the validation cohort, so it scored co-occurrence in that cohort across all 120 or so repertoires. According to the authors, the approach could potentially be generalized to other disease states and immunological phenotypes. The study gave a list of some 150 TCR beta chains associated with cytomegalovirus.

The rearrangement combines TRBV5-1 with TRBJ2-1, with 9 junctional bases fitting TRBD2. The sample was PBMCs. The clonotype was recovered from a woman aged 18 to 35 in good health and CMV-seronegative. The nucleotide sequence is TGCGCCAGCAGCTTGGGACTAGCGGACCTCGGGGAGCAGTTCTTC. This sequence encodes CASSLGLADLGEQFF.